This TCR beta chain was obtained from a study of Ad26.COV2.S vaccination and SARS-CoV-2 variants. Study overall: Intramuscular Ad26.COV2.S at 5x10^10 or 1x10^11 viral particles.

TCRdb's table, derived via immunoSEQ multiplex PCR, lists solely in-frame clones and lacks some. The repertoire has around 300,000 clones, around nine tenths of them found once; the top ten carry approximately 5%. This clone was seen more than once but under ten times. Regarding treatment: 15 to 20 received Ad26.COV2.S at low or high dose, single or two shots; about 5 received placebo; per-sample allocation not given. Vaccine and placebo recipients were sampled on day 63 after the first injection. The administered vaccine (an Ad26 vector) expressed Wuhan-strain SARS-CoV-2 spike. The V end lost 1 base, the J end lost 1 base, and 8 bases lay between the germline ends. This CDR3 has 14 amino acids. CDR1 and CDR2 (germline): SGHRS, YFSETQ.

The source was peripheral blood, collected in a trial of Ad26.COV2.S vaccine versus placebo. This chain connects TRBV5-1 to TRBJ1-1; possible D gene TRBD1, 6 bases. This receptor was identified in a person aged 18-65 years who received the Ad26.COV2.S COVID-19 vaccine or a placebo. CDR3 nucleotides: TGCGCCAGCAGCTTGTGGACAGAGAACACTGAAGCTTTCTTT. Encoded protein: CASSLWTENTEAFF.